These T cell receptor beta chains were read from a single sample in a study of tumor-infiltrating lymphocytes in primary liver carcinoma. TCRdb processed the multiplex PCR reads anew with MiXCR; each CDR3 protein has one entry. The sample yields about 43,000 distinct CDR3 sequences, 65% to 85% seen once. What was sequenced was liver tumor tissue from sampling region 2. These receptors were taken from a man aged 35 to 55 with primary liver carcinoma and hepatitis B virus infection. Each CDR3 is given with its conserved first and last residue. Fields, in order: clone size, V gene, J gene, CDR3 protein. The size field is filled for only some rows; it gives once, few, many or a size class.

abundance: .
v_gene: TRBV7-8
j_gene: TRBJ2-1
CDR3aa: CASSPNSDRGPYNEQFF

abundance: .
v_gene: TRBV10-1
j_gene: TRBJ2-7
CDR3aa: CASSEGSYYVRYF

abundance: many
v_gene: TRBV2
j_gene: TRBJ1-2
CDR3aa: CASSIRGVYYGYTF

abundance: medium-sized
v_gene: TRBV29-1
j_gene: TRBJ2-2
CDR3aa: CSVPEGSGELFF

abundance: .
v_gene: TRBV28
j_gene: TRBJ2-5
CDR3aa: CASKKGEGRRETQCF

abundance: .
v_gene: TRBV29-1
j_gene: TRBJ2-5
CDR3aa: CSVEVPQRETQHF

abundance: once
v_gene: TRBV6-5
j_gene: TRBJ2-2
CDR3aa: CTISYQDTRELFF

abundance: .
v_gene: TRBV5-1
j_gene: TRBJ2-3
CDR3aa: CASGELAGGADTRYF

abundance: .
v_gene: TRBV6-2/TRBV6-3
j_gene: TRBJ2-1
CDR3aa: CASSLLDRDYNEQFF

abundance: .
v_gene: TRBV7-8
j_gene: TRBJ2-6
CDR3aa: CVSSSTVTRSGANVLTF

abundance: .
v_gene: TRBV10-3
j_gene: TRBJ2-1
CDR3aa: CAISDMLAGKYNEEFF

abundance: .
v_gene: TRBV29-1
j_gene: TRBJ2-1
CDR3aa: CRVRTSGRGFLSEQSF

abundance: .
v_gene: TRBV10-3
j_gene: TRBJ1-1
CDR3aa: CAIQGGGVNTEDSF

abundance: .
v_gene: TRBV12-3/TRBV12-4
j_gene: TRBJ2-1
CDR3aa: CTSSLGISEFF

abundance: many
v_gene: TRBV12-3/TRBV12-4
j_gene: TRBJ1-1
CDR3aa: CASSWGGRTEAFF

abundance: .
v_gene: TRBV11-2
j_gene: TRBJ2-1
CDR3aa: CASSFDGGQFF

abundance: once
v_gene: TRBV7-9
j_gene: TRBJ1-1
CDR3aa: CASSQQGLPRGTEAFF

abundance: .
v_gene: TRBV12-3/TRBV12-4
j_gene: .
CDR3aa: CASSWESGTQYF

abundance: .
v_gene: TRBV11-3
j_gene: TRBJ2-1
CDR3aa: CASGLGVTNNEQFF

abundance: .
v_gene: TRBV11-2
j_gene: TRBJ2-3
CDR3aa: CVNSLQAGVSTDTQYF

abundance: .
v_gene: TRBV11-2
j_gene: TRBJ2-6
CDR3aa: CATLRLRSGANVLTF

abundance: .
v_gene: TRBV29-1
j_gene: TRBJ2-1
CDR3aa: CSGQGLAGVSEQFF

abundance: once
v_gene: TRBV4-1
j_gene: TRBJ2-5
CDR3aa: CVSSPGYQEIQYF

abundance: .
v_gene: TRBV6-5
j_gene: TRBJ1-1
CDR3aa: CASSFSGRENTEASF

abundance: .
v_gene: TRBV29-1
j_gene: TRBJ2-1
CDR3aa: CRARRNEQFF

abundance: .
v_gene: TRBV20-1
j_gene: TRBJ2-2
CDR3aa: CNASRASGNTGELFF

abundance: .
v_gene: TRBV11-2
j_gene: TRBJ2-5
CDR3aa: CASSPSSIQGTGRDTHYF

abundance: .
v_gene: TRBV24-1
j_gene: TRBJ2-1
CDR3aa: CATSDASGPRFNEQFF

abundance: .
v_gene: TRBV16
j_gene: TRBJ1-2
CDR3aa: CTSCQRGDRAGGYTF

abundance: .
v_gene: TRBV5-5
j_gene: TRBJ2-1
CDR3aa: CISSFGLGSYNEQFF

abundance: once
v_gene: TRBV5-4
j_gene: TRBJ1-2
CDR3aa: CAGSGRQGDYGYTF

abundance: medium-sized
v_gene: TRBV6-1
j_gene: TRBJ2-7
CDR3aa: CASSEVAGAIYEQYF

abundance: .
v_gene: TRBV6-1
j_gene: TRBJ2-7
CDR3aa: CASSVSTNGSYEQYF

abundance: .
v_gene: TRBV28
j_gene: TRBJ2-7
CDR3aa: CASNSVTDVPYEQYF

abundance: .
v_gene: TRBV11-1
j_gene: TRBJ2-7
CDR3aa: CASRGRRSCEQYF

abundance: .
v_gene: TRBV4-3
j_gene: TRBJ2-1
CDR3aa: CANSLQFYRSDNEKFF

abundance: many
v_gene: TRBV5-6
j_gene: TRBJ2-1
CDR3aa: CASSLVAGAGGNEQFF

abundance: .
v_gene: TRBV6-6
j_gene: TRBJ1-1
CDR3aa: CAGSGTGARTQAFF

abundance: once
v_gene: TRBV28
j_gene: TRBJ2-3
CDR3aa: CASSLGGSYMKYF

abundance: .
v_gene: TRBV7-9
j_gene: TRBJ2-7
CDR3aa: CANSSGQGENERYF

abundance: .
v_gene: TRBV12-3/TRBV12-4
j_gene: TRBJ1-1
CDR3aa: CAGSLATGPRGGTEAFF

abundance: once
v_gene: TRBV11-2
j_gene: TRBJ2-7
CDR3aa: CVSNTGGYEQYF

abundance: .
v_gene: TRBV6-1
j_gene: TRBJ1-5
CDR3aa: CGSSEAQQWGNQPQHF

abundance: .
v_gene: TRBV12-3/TRBV12-4
j_gene: TRBJ2-5
CDR3aa: CVSSQRSQETQYF

abundance: .
v_gene: TRBV28
j_gene: TRBJ2-6
CDR3aa: CAIRKIEGDGGSNVLTF

abundance: once
v_gene: TRBV6-5
j_gene: TRBJ2-3
CDR3aa: CASNPGLGGTDTRYF

abundance: .
v_gene: TRBV12-3/TRBV12-4
j_gene: TRBJ2-2
CDR3aa: CAISLVPGELFF

abundance: few
v_gene: TRBV29-1
j_gene: TRBJ1-2
CDR3aa: CSVVPRLQGAIGYTF

abundance: .
v_gene: TRBV7-9
j_gene: TRBJ2-3
CDR3aa: CASSPSGRGNTQYF

abundance: .
v_gene: TRBV10-3
j_gene: TRBJ2-3
CDR3aa: CAISRISGGGTDAQYF

abundance: many
v_gene: TRBV2
j_gene: TRBJ2-1
CDR3aa: CASSGKREQFF

abundance: .
v_gene: TRBV7-8
j_gene: TRBJ2-3
CDR3aa: CASSSPGTGGRSTQYF

abundance: .
v_gene: TRBV7-8
j_gene: TRBJ2-2
CDR3aa: CASPGTIGELFF

abundance: .
v_gene: TRBV5-8
j_gene: TRBJ2-6
CDR3aa: CTSSPMGLAGFSGANDLTF

abundance: many
v_gene: TRBV4-1
j_gene: TRBJ2-3
CDR3aa: CASSQDFKGPAAGGTDTQYF

abundance: many
v_gene: TRBV30
j_gene: TRBJ2-7
CDR3aa: CAWNKETYEQYF

abundance: .
v_gene: TRBV5-1
j_gene: TRBJ2-7
CDR3aa: CASNLEPERDEQYF

abundance: .
v_gene: TRBV29-1
j_gene: TRBJ2-3
CDR3aa: CSVGGGTDTRYF

abundance: .
v_gene: TRBV11-1
j_gene: TRBJ1-6
CDR3aa: CARSLTLVSPLHF

abundance: many
v_gene: TRBV5-1
j_gene: TRBJ2-7
CDR3aa: CASSSLTAGAGYEQYF